This TCR beta chain was profiled in a study of cytomegalovirus exposure and HLA in healthy donors. Study-level information: There were 300 to 400 genotyped donors. Of these, roughly 84% fell in the genetic ancestry cluster associated with self-reported Caucasian donors. The study, taken as a whole, reports: Across donors, sequencing depth was assumed by presence/absence analyses to be roughly uniform. High specificity and sensitivity for cytomegalovirus status were reported for the classifier.

Losses at the gene ends were 3 bases for V and 7 bases for J; bases not matched to a gene: 12. The germline V gene has CDR1 LNHDA and CDR2 SQIVND (reference sequence). This CDR3 comprises 16 residues. About this clone: Its target is unknown.

The study ran its PCR with 60 Vbeta and 13 Jbeta primers. TCRdb's table, derived via immunoSEQ multiplex PCR, lists solely in-frame clones and lacks some. This sample lists some 70,000 clones; its ten largest clones have about 0.83%. The J gene is TRBJ1-2, the V gene TRBV19; 9 bases map to TRBD1. The TCR was taken from a boy aged 5-17 years in good health and CMV-seronegative. Sequencing was carried out using PBMCs. DNA of the CDR3: TGTGCCAGTAGTATTCGTCGTCCGGGACAGGGAGGTGGCTACACCTTC. It codes for CASSIRRPGQGGGYTF.